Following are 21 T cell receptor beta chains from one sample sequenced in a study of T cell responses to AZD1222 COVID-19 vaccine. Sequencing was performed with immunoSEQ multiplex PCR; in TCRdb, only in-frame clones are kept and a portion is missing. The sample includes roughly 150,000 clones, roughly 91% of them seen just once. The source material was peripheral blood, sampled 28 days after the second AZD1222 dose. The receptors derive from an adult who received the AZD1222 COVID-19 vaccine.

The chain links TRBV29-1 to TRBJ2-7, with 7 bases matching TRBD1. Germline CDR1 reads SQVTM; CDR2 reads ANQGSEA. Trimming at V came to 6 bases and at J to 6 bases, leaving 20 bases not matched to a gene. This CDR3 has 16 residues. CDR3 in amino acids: CSVLGPPGGSTTEQYF. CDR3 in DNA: TGCAGCGTCCTTGGCCCACCAGGGGGAAGTACTACCGAGCAGTACTTC.

DNA for the CDR3: TGTGCCAGCGAGTCCCGGTCTAATACGCAGTATTTT. This sequence encodes CASESRSNTQYF. This chain links TRBV12-3 or TRBV12-4 with TRBJ2-3; D not resolved. Between the trimmed V and J ends, which lost 8 bases and 7 bases, there was a span of 13 bases. The CDR3 sequence is 12 residues long.

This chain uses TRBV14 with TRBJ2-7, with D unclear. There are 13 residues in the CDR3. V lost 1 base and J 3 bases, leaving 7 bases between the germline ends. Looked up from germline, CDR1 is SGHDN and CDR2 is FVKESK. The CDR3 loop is CASSQGTHYEQYF. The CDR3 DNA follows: TGTGCCAGCAGCCAAGGGACGCACTACGAGCAGTACTTC. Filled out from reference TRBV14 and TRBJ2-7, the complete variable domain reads EAGVTQFPSHSVIEKGQTVTLRCDPISGHDNLYWYRRVMGKEIKFLLHFVKESKQDESGMPNNRFLAERTGGTYSTLKVQPAELEDSGVYFCASSQGTHYEQYFGPGTRLTVT.

In DNA form, the CDR3 reads TGTGCCAGCAGTTTCGACAGGGTTGGCAATCCCCACTTT. Protein product: CASSFDRVGNPHF. V gene TRBV6-5 combines with J gene TRBJ1-6; 7 bases are shared with TRBD1. The germline gives CDR1 MNHEY, CDR2 SVGAGI. Trimming at V came to 4 bases and at J to 18 bases, leaving 12 bases not matched to a gene. The CDR3 covers 13 residues.

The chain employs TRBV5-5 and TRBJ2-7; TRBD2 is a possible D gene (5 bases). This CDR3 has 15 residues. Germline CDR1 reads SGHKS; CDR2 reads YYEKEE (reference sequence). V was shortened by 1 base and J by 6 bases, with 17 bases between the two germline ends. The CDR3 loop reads CASSLMTMGRGEQYF. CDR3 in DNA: TGTGCCAGCAGCTTGATGACAATGGGGAGAGGCGAGCAGTACTTC.

As DNA, the CDR3 is TGTGCCAGCAGATGGGGGGTCGGGGAGCTGTTTTTT. The encoded protein is CASRWGVGELFF. The V and J genes are TRBV5-6 and TRBJ2-2; TRBD2 might be the D (6 bases). Germline V gene data show CDR1 as SGHDT and CDR2 as YYEEEE. The CDR3 is made up of 12 amino acids. V was clipped by 5 bases and J by 7 bases, with 9 bases between them.

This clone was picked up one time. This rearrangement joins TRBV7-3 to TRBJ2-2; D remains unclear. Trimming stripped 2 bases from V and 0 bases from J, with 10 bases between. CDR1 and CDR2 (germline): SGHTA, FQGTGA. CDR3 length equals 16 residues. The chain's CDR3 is CASSLQGPANTGELFF. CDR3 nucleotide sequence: TGTGCCAGCAGCTTACAAGGCCCCGCGAACACCGGGGAGCTGTTTTTT. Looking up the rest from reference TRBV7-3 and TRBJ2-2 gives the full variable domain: GAGVSQTPSNKVTEKGKYVELRCDPISGHTALYWYRQSLGQGPEFLIYFQGTGAADDSGLPNDRFFAVRPEGSVSTLKIQRTERGDSAVYLCASSLQGPANTGELFFGEGSRLTVL.

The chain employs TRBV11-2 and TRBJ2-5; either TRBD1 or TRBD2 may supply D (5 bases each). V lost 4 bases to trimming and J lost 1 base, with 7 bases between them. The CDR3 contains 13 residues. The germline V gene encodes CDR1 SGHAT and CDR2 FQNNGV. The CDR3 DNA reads TGTGCCAGCAGCTGGGGACGCCAAGAGACCCAGTACTTC. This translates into CASSWGRQETQYF.

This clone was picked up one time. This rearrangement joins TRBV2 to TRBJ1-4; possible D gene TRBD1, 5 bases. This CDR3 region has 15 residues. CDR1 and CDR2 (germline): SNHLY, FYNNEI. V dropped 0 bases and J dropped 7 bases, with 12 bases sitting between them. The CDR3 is CASSEAGGKGEKLFF. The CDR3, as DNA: TGTGCCAGCAGTGAAGCGGGGGGGAAGGGTGAAAAACTGTTTTTT.

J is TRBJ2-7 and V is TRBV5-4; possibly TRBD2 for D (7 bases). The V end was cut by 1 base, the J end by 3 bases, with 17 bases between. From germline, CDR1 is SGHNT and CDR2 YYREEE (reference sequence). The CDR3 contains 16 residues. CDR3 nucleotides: TGTGCCAGCAGCTTGTCTAGCGGAGGGGGTCTCTACGAGCAGTACTTC. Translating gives CASSLSSGGGLYEQYF.

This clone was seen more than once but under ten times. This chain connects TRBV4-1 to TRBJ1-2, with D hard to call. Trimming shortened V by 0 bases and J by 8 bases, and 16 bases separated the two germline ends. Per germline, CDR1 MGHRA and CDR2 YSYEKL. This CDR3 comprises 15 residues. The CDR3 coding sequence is TGCGCCAGCAGCCAAGATCACTCGGGGTTTATGGGCTACACCTTC. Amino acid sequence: CASSQDHSGFMGYTF.

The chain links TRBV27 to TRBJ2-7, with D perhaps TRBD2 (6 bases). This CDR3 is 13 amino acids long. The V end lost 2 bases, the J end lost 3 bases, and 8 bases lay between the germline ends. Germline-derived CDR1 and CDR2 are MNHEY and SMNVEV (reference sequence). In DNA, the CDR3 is TGTGCCAGCAGTTTAAGGAGGGGCTACGAGCAGTACTTC. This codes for CASSLRRGYEQYF.

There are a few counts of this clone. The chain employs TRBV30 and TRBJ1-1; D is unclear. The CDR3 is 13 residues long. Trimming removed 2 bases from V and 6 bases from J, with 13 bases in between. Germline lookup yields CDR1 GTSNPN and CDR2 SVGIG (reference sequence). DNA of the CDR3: TGTGCCTGGAGTCCCAACTACCGTTCTGAAGCTTTCTTT. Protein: CAWSPNYRSEAFF.

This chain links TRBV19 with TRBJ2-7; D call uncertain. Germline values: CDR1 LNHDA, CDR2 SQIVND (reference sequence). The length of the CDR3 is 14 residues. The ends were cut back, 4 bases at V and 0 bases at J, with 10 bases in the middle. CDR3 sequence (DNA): TGTGCCAGTAGTAATGGGATCGGCTCCTACGAGCAGTACTTC. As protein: CASSNGIGSYEQYF.

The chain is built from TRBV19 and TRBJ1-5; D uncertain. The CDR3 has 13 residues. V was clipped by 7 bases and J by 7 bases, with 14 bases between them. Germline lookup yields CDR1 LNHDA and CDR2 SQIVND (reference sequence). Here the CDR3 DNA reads TGTGCCAGTATGTTCCAGGAACGGCAGCCCCAGCATTTT. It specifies CASMFQERQPQHF.

The CDR3 region is CASSQFTVRVDEKLFF. CDR3 DNA: TGTGCCAGCAGCCAATTCACTGTAAGGGTGGATGAAAAACTGTTTTTT. The V and J genes are TRBV3-1 (or the pseudogene TRBV3-2) and TRBJ1-4; D call uncertain. The CDR3 runs 16 residues. Germline-derived CDR1 and CDR2 are LGHDT and YNNKEL (reference sequence). V was clipped by 2 bases and J by 6 bases, with 16 bases between them.

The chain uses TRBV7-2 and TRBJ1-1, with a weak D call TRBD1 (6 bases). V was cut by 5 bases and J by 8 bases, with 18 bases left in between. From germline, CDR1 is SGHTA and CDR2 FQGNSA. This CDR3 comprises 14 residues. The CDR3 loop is CASSESYRALEAFF. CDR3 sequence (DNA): TGTGCCAGCAGCGAATCTTACAGGGCCCTAGAAGCTTTCTTT.

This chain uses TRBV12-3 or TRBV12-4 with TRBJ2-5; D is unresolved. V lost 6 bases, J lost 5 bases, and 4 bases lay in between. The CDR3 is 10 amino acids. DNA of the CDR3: TGTGCCAGCAGGGGGGAGACCCAGTACTTC. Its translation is CASRGETQYF.

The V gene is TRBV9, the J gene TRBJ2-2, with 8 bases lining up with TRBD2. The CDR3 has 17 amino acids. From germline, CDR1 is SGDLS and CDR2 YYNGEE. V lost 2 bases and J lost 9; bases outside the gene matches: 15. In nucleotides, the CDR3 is TGTGCCAGCAGCGTCTGGGCCGGGGGGGGTCTGGACCGGGAGCTGTTTTTT. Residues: CASSVWAGGGLDRELFF.

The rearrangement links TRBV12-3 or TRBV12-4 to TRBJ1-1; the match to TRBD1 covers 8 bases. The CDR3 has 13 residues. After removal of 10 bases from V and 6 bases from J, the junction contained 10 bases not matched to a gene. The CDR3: CATARGLPSEAFF. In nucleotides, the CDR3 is TGTGCCACCGCCAGGGGGCTCCCCTCTGAAGCTTTCTTT.

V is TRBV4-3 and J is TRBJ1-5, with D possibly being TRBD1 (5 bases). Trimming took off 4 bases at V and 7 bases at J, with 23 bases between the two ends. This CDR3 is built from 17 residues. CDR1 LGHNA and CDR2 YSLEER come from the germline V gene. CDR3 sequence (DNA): TGCGCCAGCAGCCCATCCGACGAAAGACAGCTGATACAGCCCCAGCATTTT. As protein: CASSPSDERQLIQPQHF.